This T cell receptor (beta chain) was identified during a study of response to subunit inactivated influenza vaccine. Study-wide findings and caveats: Researchers suggested that each seasonal influenza vaccination recruits few new T cells.

This clonotype was observed a handful of times. Its cognate antigen is unknown. The CDR3 sequence is 14 residues long. From germline, CDR1 is SNHLY and CDR2 FYNNEI. Trimming removed 2 bases at V and 2 bases at J, with 10 bases between. TCRdb analysed the RT-PCR reads with MiXCR anew, one entry per CDR3 protein. The data show 550,000 to 800,000 distinct CDR3 sequences, with approximately 15% seen just once and about 9.9% held by the top ten. The sample in question was PBMCs from blood, obtained 12 days after vaccination. The chain carries TRBV2 and TRBJ2-7, with D perhaps TRBD1 (6 bases). This TCR was sampled from a man aged 45 to 65 who received an inactivated influenza vaccine. This chain's CDR3 is CASSEYRVTYEQYF. CDR3 nucleotides: TGTGCCAGCAGTGAATACAGGGTGACCTACGAGCAGTACTTC.